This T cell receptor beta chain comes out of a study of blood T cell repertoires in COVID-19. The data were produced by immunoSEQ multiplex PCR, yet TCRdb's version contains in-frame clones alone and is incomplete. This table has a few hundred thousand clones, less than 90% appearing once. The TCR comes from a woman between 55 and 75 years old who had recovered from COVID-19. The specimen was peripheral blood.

The chain's CDR3 is CASSEAPAGTGARNTIYF. In nucleotides, the CDR3 is TGTGCCAGCAGTGAAGCCCCGGCCGGGACAGGGGCCAGAAACACCATATATTTT. The chain combines TRBV6-1 with TRBJ1-3, with 10 positions matching TRBD1. V was pared by 0 bases and J by 5 bases, with 10 bases of the junction left unmatched. The CDR3 consists of 18 residues. Germline V CDR1 and CDR2: MNHNS, SASEGT.